These 10 T cell receptor beta chains share one sample of origin, sequenced in a study of blood T cell repertoires in COVID-19. TCRdb's copy holds only in-frame clones and misses some; the assay was immunoSEQ multiplex PCR. The top ten clones hold 0.55% to 0.75% of a sample with approximately 440,000 clones, less than 95% of them seen once. Material for sequencing was PBMCs or T cells enriched from blood (not recorded which). The receptor source for this set is a man aged 18 to 30 who had recovered from COVID-19.

The rearrangement joins TRBV18 to TRBJ2-1; TRBD2 agrees at 11 bases. V lost 5 bases, J lost 9 bases, and 3 bases stayed unmatched. This CDR3 is built from 13 residues. Germline CDR1 KGHSH, CDR2 LQKENI. The chain's CDR3 is CASSGLAGGEQFF. The CDR3 region has the DNA TGTGCCAGCTCAGGCCTAGCGGGAGGTGAGCAGTTCTTC.

This clone has only one observation. The V call is TRBV28, the J call TRBJ1-2, with D possibly TRBD1 on 6 matching bases. CDR1 and CDR2 (germline): MDHEN, SYDVKM. The CDR3 is made up of 12 amino acids. The V and J ends lost 6 bases and 6 bases respectively, with 11 bases between them. The CDR3 DNA reads TGTGCCAGCAGCCCGAGGACAGATGGCTACACCTTC. It codes for CASSPRTDGYTF.

The chain is built from TRBV10-1 and TRBJ1-1, with D hard to call. V lost 2 bases to trimming and J lost 0 bases, with 13 bases between them. Germline CDR1 WNHNN, CDR2 SYGVQD (reference sequence). The CDR3 consists of 16 residues. This chain's CDR3 is CASSEGRENLNTEAFF. CDR3 in DNA: TGCGCCAGCAGTGAGGGAAGGGAGAACCTGAACACTGAAGCTTTCTTT.

The gene calls are TRBV24-1 and TRBJ2-1; TRBD1 might be the D (8 bases). CDR3 size: 16 residues. Trimming left V 5 bases short and J 2 bases short, with 15 bases between. The germline V gene has CDR1 KGHDR and CDR2 SFDVKD. For the CDR3, the DNA is TGTGCCACCAGTGCCCGTACAGGGGGGGCCTACAATGAGCAGTTCTTC. This encodes CATSARTGGAYNEQFF.

This clone has only one observation. The J gene is TRBJ2-7, the V gene TRBV10-2; D unresolved. The CDR3 spans 14 residues. Deletions cut 2 bases from V and 1 base from J, with 9 bases between. Germline V gene sequence: CDR1 WSHSY, CDR2 SAAADI. The CDR3 coding sequence is TGCGCCAGCAGTGAGGTGGGCAGATCCTACGAGCAGTACTTC. It encodes CASSEVGRSYEQYF.

The V and J genes are TRBV3-1 (or the pseudogene TRBV3-2) and TRBJ1-1; TRBD1 matches at 7 bases. CDR1 LGHDT and CDR2 YNNKEL come from the germline V gene (reference sequence). The V gene end was trimmed by 1 base and the J gene end by 7 bases; junction bases not matched to a gene: 3. This CDR3 has 13 amino acids. The CDR3 region has the DNA TGTGCCAGCAGCCAAGTTGGGGACAGTGAAGCTTTCTTT. It encodes CASSQVGDSEAFF.

The chain couples TRBV10-1 to TRBJ2-1; 8 nucleotides match TRBD1. V lost 2 bases to trimming and J lost 4 bases; unmatched junction nucleotides: 10. This CDR3 has 17 residues. CDR1 WNHNN and CDR2 SYGVQD come from the germline V gene (reference sequence). CDR3: CASSEPPGQAEYNEQFF. The CDR3 coding sequence is TGCGCCAGCAGTGAGCCGCCGGGACAGGCCGAATACAATGAGCAGTTCTTC.

This chain links TRBV6-2 or TRBV6-3 with TRBJ2-1; TRBD2 matches at 13 bases. This CDR3 contains 19 residues. The trim removed 5 bases at V and 0 bases at J, leaving 10 bases unmatched. Germline V gene data show CDR1 as MNHEY and CDR2 as SVGEGT. This CDR3 reads CASSLPRLAGGRSYNEQFF. The CDR3 DNA follows: TGTGCCAGCAGTCTACCGAGACTAGCGGGGGGCCGCTCCTACAATGAGCAGTTCTTC.

This chain links TRBV9 with TRBJ2-5; 7 bases fit TRBD2. Trimming removed 4 bases from V and 2 bases from J; junction bases left unmatched: 8. The CDR3 is 15 amino acids. Germline V lookup: CDR1 SGDLS, CDR2 YYNGEE. For the CDR3, the DNA is TGTGCCAGCAGCCCCAACGGGGGGTTACAAGAGACCCAGTACTTC. It specifies CASSPNGGLQETQYF.

This chain joins TRBV5-1 and TRBJ2-3; 7 bases are shared with TRBD2. The CDR3 is 15 amino acids. Germline-derived CDR1 and CDR2 are SGHRS and YFSETQ. J was trimmed by 0 bases and V by 2 bases; bases with no gene match: 3. The CDR3 sequence is CASSLLATSTDTQYF. CDR3 DNA: TGCGCCAGCAGCTTACTAGCGACTAGCACAGATACGCAGTATTTT.